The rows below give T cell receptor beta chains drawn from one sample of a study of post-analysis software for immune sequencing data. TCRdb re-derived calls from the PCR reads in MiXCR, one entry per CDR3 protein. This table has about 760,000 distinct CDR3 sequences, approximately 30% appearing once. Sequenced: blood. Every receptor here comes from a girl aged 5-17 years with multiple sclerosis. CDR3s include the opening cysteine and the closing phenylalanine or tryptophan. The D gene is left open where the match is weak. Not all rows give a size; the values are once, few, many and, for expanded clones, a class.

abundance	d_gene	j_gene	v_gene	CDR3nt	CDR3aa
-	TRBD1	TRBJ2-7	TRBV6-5	TGTGCCAGCAGTTACACTCGGGACAGCTCCGAGCAGTACTTC	CASSYTRDSSEQYF
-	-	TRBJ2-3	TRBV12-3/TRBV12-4	TGTGCCAGCAGTTCCCGCGGGGGCCGTAGAGATACGCAGTATTTT	CASSSRGGRRDTQYF
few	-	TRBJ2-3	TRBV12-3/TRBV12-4	TGTGCCAGCACCCATCGAGAGACTAGCACAGATACGCAGTATTTT	CASTHRETSTDTQYF
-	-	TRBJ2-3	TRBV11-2	TGTGCCAGCAGCTCCTCTTGGGGGGAGCGGGGCACAGATACGCAGTATTTT	CASSSSWGERGTDTQYF
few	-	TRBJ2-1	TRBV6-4	TGTGCCAGCAGCCCGGTCCCCTTAGAGGGAGGACACAATGAGCAGTTCTTC	CASSPVPLEGGHNEQFF
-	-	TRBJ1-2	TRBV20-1	TGCAGTGCCCAATCTGGCTACACCTTC	CSAQSGYTF
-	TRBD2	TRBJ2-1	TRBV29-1	TGCAGCGCCGTAGCGGGAGGGATGGAGCAGTTCTTC	CSAVAGGMEQFF
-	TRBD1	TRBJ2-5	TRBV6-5	TGTGCCTCCCGACAGGGTGTCGAGACCCAGTACTTC	CASRQGVETQYF
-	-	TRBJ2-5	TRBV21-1	TGTGCCAGCAGCTCAGTGGATAGCGGAAGTGAGACCCAGTACTTC	CASSSVDSGSETQYF
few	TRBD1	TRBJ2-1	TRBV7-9	TGTGCCAGCAGCCCGCCGGGACAGGGGTTCAATGAGCAGTTCTTC	CASSPPGQGFNEQFF
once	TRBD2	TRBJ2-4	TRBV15	TGTGCCACCAGTGGGAACATAGCGGGAGCCCAAAACATTCAGTACTTC	CATSGNIAGAQNIQYF
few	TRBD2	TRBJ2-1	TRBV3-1	TGTGCCAGCAGCCAAGAAAGGCTAGCGGGAGTTGAGCAGTTCTTC	CASSQERLAGVEQFF
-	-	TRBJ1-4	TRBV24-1	TGTGCCACCAGTGGGCGGGGCGCGAAGGAAAAACTGTTTTTT	CATSGRGAKEKLFF
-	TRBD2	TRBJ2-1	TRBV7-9	TGTGCCAGCAGCCCCGAATCGGGAGGGAGAGATGAGCAGTTCTTC	CASSPESGGRDEQFF
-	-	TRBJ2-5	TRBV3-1	TGTGCCAGCAGCCAAGTAAGCAGGGCGCGGGAGACCCAGTACTTC	CASSQVSRARETQYF
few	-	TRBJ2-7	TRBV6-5	TGTGCCGGCAGTCAGCGGGCGATCAGGGGCCACGAGCAGTACTTC	CAGSQRAIRGHEQYF
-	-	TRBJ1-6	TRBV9	TGTGCCAGCAGCGTAGGGGTACGGGACTCCTATAATTCACCCCTCCACTTT	CASSVGVRDSYNSPLHF
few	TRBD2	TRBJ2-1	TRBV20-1	TGCAGTGCTAGAGCCCCAGGACTAGCAGGACCCTACAATGAGCAGTTCTTC	CSARAPGLAGPYNEQFF
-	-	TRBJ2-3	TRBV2	TGTGCCAGCAGTGAGACACAGGTAACAGATACGCAGTATTTT	CASSETQVTDTQYF
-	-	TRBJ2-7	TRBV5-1	TGCGCCAGCAGCTTGGACGGCAATGAGCAGTACTTC	CASSLDGNEQYF
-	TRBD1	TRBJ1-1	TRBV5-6	TGTGCCAGCAGCAACTGGGACAGGAACACTGAAGCTTTCTTT	CASSNWDRNTEAFF
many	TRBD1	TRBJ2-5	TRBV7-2	TGTGCCAGCAGCTTAGACAGGGGTCAAGAGACCCAGTACTTC	CASSLDRGQETQYF
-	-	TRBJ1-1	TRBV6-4	TGTGCCAGCAAGGCCGGCCCCAATCGAGCTGAAGCTTTCTTT	CASKAGPNRAEAFF
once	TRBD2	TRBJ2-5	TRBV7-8	TGTGCCAGCAGCTTAGCGGTGCGGACTAGCGGTTACCAAGAGACCCAGTACTTC	CASSLAVRTSGYQETQYF
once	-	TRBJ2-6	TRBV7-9	TGTGCCAGCAGCGGGTGGCTGGCTGGGGCCAACGTCCTGACTTTC	CASSGWLAGANVLTF
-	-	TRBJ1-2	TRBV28	TGTGCCAGCACCCCCCTTGCGCCGAGGATCTACACCTTC	CASTPLAPRIYTF
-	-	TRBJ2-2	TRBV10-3	TGTGCCATCAGTTACTCCGAAAGTTTTGTCACCGGGGAGCTGTTTTTT	CAISYSESFVTGELFF